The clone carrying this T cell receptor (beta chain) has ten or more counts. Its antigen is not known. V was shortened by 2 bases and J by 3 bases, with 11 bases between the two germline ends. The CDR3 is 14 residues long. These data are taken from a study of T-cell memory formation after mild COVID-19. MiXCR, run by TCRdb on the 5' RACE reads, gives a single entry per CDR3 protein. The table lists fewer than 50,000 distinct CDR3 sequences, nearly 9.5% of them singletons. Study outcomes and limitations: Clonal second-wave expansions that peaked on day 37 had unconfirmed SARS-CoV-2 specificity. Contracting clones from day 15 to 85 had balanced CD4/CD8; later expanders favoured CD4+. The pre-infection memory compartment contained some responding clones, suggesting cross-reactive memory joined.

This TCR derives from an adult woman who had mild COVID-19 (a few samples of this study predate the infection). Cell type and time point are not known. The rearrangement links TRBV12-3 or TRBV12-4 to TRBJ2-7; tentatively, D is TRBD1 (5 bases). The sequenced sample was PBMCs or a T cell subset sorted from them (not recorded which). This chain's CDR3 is CASSLSQGIYEQYF. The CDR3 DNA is TGTGCCAGCAGTTTATCTCAGGGTATCTACGAGCAGTACTTC.